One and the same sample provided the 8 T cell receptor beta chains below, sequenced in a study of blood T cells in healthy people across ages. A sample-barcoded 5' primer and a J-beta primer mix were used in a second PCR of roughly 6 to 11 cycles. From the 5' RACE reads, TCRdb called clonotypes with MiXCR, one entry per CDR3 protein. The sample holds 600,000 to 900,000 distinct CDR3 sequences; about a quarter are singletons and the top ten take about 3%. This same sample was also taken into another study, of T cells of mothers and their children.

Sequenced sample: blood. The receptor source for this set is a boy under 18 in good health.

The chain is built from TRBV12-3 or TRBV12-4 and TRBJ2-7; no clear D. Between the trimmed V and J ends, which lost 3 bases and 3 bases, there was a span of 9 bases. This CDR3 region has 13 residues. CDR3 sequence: CASSFNSFYEQYF. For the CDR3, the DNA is TGTGCCAGCAGTTTCAACAGTTTCTACGAGCAGTACTTC.

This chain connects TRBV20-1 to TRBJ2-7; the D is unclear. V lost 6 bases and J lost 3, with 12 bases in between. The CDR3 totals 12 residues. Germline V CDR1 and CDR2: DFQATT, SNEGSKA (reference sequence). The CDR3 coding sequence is TGCAGTGCCACCCAGACCCTCTACGAGCAGTACTTC. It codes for CSATQTLYEQYF.

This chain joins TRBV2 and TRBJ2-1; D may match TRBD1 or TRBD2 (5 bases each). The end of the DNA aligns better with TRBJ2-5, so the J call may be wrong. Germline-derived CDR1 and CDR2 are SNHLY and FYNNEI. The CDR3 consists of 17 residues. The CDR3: CASSEIERGSLGKAQYF. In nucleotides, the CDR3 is TGTGCCAGCAGTGAGATTGAGAGGGGCTCGCTCGGGAAGGCCCAGTACTTC.

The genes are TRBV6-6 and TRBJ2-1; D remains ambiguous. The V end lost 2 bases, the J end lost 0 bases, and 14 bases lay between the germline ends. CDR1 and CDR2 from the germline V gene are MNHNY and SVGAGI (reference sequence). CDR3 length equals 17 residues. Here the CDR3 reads CASSYPSGFSSYNEQFF. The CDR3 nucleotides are TGTGCCAGCAGTTACCCCTCCGGATTCAGCTCCTACAATGAGCAGTTCTTC.

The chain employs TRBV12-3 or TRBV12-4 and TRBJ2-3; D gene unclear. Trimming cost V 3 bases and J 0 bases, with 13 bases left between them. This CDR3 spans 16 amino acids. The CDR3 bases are TGTGCCAGCAGTTTGACCAGCCTCTTTAGCACAGATACGCAGTATTTT. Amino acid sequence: CASSLTSLFSTDTQYF.

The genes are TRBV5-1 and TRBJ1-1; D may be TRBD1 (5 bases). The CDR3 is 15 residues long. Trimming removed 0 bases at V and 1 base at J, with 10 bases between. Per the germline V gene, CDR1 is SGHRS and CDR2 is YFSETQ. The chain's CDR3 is CASSLGDRRNTEAFF. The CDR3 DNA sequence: TGCGCCAGCAGCTTGGGAGACAGACGGAACACTGAAGCTTTCTTT.

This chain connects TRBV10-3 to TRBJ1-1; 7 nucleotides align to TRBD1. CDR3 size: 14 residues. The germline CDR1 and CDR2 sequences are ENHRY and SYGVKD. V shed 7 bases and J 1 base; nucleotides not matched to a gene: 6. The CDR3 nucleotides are TGTGCCATCAAGGGAGGGGGCACGAACACTGAAGCTTTCTTT. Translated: CAIKGGGTNTEAFF.

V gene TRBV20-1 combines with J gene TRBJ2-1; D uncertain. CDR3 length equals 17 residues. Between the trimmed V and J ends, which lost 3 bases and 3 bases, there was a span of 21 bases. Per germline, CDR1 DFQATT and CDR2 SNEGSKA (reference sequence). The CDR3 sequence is CSARNPADPWGYNEQFF. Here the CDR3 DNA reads TGCAGTGCTAGGAATCCGGCGGACCCTTGGGGCTACAATGAGCAGTTCTTC.